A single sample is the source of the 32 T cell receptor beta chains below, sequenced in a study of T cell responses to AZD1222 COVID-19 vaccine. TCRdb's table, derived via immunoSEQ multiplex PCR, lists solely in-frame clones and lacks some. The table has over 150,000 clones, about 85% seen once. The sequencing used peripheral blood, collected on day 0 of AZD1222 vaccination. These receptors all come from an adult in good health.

DNA for the CDR3: TGTGCCAGCAGCTTAGGGGGGTCTTTCATGAACACTGAAGCTTTCTTT. It translates to CASSLGGSFMNTEAFF. The chain links TRBV7-8 to TRBJ1-1, with D tentatively TRBD1 (5 bases). CDR3 length equals 16 residues. Germline V lookup: CDR1 SGHVS, CDR2 FQNEAQ. The V end lost 1 base, the J end lost 0 bases, and 12 bases lay between the germline ends.

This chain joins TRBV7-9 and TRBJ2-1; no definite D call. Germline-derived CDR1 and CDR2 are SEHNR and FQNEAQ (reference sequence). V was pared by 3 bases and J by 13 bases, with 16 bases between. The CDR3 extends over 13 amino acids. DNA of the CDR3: TGTGCCAGCAGCTTGGGTCTAACGCCTATTCAGTTCTTC. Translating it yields CASSLGLTPIQFF.

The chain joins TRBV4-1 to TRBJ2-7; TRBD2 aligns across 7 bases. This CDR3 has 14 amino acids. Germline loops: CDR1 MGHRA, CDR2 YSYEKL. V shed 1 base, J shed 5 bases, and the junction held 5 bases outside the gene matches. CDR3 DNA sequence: TGCGCCAGCAGCCAAGTTGGCCTAGCGGACGAGCAGTACTTC. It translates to CASSQVGLADEQYF.

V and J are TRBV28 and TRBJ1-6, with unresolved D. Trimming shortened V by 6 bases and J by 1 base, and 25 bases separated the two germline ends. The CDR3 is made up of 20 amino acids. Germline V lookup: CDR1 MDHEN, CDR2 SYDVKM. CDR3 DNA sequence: TGTGCCAGCAGGGAGGTTCGATGGCAGGCCCTCAGGTCCTATAATTCACCCCTCCACTTT. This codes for CASREVRWQALRSYNSPLHF.

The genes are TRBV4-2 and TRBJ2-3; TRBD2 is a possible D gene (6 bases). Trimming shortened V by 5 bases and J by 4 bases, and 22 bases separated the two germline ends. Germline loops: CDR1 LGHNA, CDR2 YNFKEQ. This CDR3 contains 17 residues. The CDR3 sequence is CASSGKGAGWVADTQYF. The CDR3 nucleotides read TGTGCCAGCAGCGGAAAAGGCGCGGGGTGGGTCGCAGATACGCAGTATTTT.

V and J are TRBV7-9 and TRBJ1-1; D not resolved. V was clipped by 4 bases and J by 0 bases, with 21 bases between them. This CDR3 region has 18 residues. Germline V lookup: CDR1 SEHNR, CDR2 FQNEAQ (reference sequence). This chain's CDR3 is CASSSRPIAQSMNTEAFF. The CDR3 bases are TGTGCCAGCAGCTCAAGACCGATAGCGCAATCTATGAACACTGAAGCTTTCTTT.

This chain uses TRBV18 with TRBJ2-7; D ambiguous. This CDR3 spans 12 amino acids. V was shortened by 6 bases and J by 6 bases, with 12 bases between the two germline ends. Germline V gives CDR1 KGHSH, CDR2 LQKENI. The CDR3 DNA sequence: TGTGCCAGCTCCCCGGACGTGGGCGAGCAGTACTTC. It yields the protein CASSPDVGEQYF.

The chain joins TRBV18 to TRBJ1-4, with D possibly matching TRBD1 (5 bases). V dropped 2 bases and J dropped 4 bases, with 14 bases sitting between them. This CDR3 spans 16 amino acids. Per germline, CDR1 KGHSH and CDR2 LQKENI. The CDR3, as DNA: TGTGCCAGCTCACCATTGCGGGTAGGGGATAATGAAAAACTGTTTTTT. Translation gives CASSPLRVGDNEKLFF. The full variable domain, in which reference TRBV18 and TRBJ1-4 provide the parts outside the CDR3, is NAGVMQNPRHLVRRRGQEARLRCSPMKGHSHVYWYRQLPEEGLKFMVYLQKENIIDESGMPKERFSAEFPKEGPSILRIQQVVRGDSAAYFCASSPLRVGDNEKLFFGSGTQLSVL.

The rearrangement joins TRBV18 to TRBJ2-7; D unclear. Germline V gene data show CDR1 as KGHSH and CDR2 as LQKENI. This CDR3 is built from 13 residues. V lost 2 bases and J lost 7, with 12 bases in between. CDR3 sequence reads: CASSPTTVGEQYF. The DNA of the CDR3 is TGTGCCAGCTCACCAACGACGGTTGGGGAGCAGTACTTC.

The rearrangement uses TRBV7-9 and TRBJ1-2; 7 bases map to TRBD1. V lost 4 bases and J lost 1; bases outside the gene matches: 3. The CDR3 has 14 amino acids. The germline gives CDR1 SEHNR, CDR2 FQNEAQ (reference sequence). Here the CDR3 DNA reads TGTGCCAGCAGCTGGACAGGAGATAACTATGGCTACACCTTC. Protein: CASSWTGDNYGYTF.

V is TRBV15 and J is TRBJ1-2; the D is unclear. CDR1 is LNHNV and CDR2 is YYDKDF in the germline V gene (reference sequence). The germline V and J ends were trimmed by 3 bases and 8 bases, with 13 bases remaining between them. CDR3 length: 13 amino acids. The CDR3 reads CATSSRGLWGYTF. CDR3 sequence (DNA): TGTGCCACCAGCAGCCGGGGTCTCTGGGGCTACACCTTC.

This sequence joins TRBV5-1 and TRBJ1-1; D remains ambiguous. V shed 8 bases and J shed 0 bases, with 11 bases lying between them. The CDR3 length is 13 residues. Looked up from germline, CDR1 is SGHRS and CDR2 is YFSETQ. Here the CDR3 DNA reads TGCGCCAGTGCGGAGGTGGTGAACACTGAAGCTTTCTTT. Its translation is CASAEVVNTEAFF.

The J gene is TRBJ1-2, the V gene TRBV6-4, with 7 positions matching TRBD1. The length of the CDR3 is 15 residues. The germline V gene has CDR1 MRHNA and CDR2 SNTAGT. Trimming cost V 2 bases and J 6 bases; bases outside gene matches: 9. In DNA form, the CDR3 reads TGTGCCAGCAGTGACGCCCCGGGACAGAGAGATGGCTACACCTTC. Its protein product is CASSDAPGQRDGYTF.

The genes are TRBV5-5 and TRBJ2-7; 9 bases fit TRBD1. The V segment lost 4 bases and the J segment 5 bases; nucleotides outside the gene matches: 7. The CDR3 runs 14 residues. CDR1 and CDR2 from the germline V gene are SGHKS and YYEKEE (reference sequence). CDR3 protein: CASSGRQGVNEQYF. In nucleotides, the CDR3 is TGTGCCAGCAGCGGCCGACAGGGGGTCAACGAGCAGTACTTC.

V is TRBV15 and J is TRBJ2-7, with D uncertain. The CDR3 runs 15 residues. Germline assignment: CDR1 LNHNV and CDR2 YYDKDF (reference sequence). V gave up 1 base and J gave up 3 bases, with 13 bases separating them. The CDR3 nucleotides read TGTGCCACCAGCAGAGTCTTGGGCAGTCACTACGAGCAGTACTTC. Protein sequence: CATSRVLGSHYEQYF. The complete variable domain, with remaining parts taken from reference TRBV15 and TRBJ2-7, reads DAMVIQNPRYQVTQFGKPVTLSCSQTLNHNVMYWYQQKSSQAPKLLFHYYDKDFNNEADTPDNFQSRRPNTSFCFLDIRSPGLGDTAMYLCATSRVLGSHYEQYFGPGTRLTVT.

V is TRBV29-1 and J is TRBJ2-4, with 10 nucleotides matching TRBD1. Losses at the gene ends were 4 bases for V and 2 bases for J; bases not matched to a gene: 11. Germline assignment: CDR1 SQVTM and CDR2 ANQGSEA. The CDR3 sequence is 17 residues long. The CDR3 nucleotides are TGCAGCGTTGGGGGGGACAGGGGAAAATCTTCCAAAAACATTCAGTACTTC. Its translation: CSVGGDRGKSSKNIQYF.

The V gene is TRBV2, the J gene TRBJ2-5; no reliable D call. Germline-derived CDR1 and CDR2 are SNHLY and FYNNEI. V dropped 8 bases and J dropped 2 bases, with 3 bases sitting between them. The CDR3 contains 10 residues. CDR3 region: CASGQETQYF. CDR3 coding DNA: TGTGCCAGCGGACAAGAGACCCAGTACTTC.

The CDR3 protein is CASSLEGTPGGSPLHF. In nucleotides, the CDR3 is TGTGCCAGCAGTTTAGAGGGGACCCCGGGCGGTTCACCCCTCCACTTT. The chain is built from TRBV28 and TRBJ1-6, with a weak D call TRBD1 (5 bases). V lost 2 bases and J lost 9, with 17 bases in between. The CDR3 has 16 amino acids. The germline CDR1 and CDR2 sequences are MDHEN and SYDVKM.

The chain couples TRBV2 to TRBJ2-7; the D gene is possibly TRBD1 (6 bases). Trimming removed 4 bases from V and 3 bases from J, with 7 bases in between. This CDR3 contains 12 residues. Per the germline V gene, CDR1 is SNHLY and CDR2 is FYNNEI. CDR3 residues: CASSAQGYEQYF. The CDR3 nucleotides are TGTGCCAGCAGTGCACAGGGCTACGAGCAGTACTTC.

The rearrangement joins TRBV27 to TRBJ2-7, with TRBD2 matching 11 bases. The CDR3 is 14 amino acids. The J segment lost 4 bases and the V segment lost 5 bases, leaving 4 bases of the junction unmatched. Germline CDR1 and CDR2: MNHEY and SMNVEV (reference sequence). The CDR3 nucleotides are TGTGCCAGCAGTCACGGGACTAGCGGTTACGAGCAGTACTTC. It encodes CASSHGTSGYEQYF.

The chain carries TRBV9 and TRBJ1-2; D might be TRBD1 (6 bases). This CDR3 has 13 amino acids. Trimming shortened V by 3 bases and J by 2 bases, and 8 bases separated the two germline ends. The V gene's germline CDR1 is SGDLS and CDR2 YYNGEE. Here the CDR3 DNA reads TGTGCCAGCAGCGGACAGGAGAACTATGGCTACACCTTC. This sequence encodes CASSGQENYGYTF.

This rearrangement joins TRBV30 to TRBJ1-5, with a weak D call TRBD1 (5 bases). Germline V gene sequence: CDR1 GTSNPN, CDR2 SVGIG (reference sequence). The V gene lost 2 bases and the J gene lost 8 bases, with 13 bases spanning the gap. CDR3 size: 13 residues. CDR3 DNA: TGTGCCTGGAGTTCCGGGACCTGGGAGCCCCAGCATTTT. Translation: CAWSSGTWEPQHF.

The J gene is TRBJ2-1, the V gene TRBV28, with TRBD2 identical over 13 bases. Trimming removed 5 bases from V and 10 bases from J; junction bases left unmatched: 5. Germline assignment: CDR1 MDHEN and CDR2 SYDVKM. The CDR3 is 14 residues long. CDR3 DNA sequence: TGTGCCAGCAGTGCGGGACTAGCGGGAAGGGAGCAGTTCTTC. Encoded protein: CASSAGLAGREQFF.

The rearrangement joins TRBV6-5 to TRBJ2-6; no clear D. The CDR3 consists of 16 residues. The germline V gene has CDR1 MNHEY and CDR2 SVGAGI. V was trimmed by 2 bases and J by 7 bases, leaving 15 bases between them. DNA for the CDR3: TGTGCCAGCAGTTACCGGATAGGTCCCGGAGCCAACGTCCTGACTTTC. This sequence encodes CASSYRIGPGANVLTF.

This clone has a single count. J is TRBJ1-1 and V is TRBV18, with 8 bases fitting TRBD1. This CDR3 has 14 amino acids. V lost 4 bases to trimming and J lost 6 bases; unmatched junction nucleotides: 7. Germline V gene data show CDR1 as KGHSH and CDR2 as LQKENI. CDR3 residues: CASSQGQGWAEAFF. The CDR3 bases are TGTGCCAGCTCACAAGGACAGGGTTGGGCTGAAGCTTTCTTT.

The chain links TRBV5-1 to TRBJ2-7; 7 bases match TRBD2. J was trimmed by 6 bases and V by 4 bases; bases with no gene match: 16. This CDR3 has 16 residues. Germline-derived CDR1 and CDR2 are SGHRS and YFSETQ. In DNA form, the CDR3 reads TGCGCCAGCAGCCGTGCCACTAGCGTGGAGGGTCGCGAGCAGTACTTC. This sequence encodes CASSRATSVEGREQYF. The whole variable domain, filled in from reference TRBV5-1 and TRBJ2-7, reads KAGVTQTPRYLIKTRGQQVTLSCSPISGHRSVSWYQQTPGQGLQFLFEYFSETQRNKGNFPGRFSGRQFSNSRSEMNVSTLELGDSALYLCASSRATSVEGREQYFGPGTRLTVT.

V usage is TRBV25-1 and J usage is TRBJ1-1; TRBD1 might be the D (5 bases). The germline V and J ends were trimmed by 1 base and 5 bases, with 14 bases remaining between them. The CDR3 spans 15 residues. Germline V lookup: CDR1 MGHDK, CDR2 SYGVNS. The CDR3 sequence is CASSEWGGSRTEAFF. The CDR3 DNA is TGTGCCAGCAGTGAATGGGGGGGGAGTAGGACTGAAGCTTTCTTT.

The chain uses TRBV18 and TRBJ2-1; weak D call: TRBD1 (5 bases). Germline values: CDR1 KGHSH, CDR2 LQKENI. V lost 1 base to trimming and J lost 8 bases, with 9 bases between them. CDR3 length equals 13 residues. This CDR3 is CASSPLRADEQFF. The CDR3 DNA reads TGTGCCAGCTCACCACTCAGGGCCGATGAGCAGTTCTTC.

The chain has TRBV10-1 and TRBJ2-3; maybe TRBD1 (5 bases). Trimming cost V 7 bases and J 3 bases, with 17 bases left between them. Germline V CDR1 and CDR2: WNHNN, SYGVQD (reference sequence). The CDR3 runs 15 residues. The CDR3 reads CASKDTDTATDTQYF. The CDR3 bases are TGCGCCAGCAAGGATACGGACACGGCAACAGATACGCAGTATTTT.

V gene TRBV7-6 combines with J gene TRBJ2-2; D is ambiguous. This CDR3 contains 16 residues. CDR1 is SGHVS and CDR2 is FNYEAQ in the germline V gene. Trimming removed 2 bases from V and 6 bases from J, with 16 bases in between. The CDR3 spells CASSLWPSSSPGELFF. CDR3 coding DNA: TGTGCCAGCAGCTTATGGCCGAGTTCGTCCCCCGGGGAGCTGTTTTTT.

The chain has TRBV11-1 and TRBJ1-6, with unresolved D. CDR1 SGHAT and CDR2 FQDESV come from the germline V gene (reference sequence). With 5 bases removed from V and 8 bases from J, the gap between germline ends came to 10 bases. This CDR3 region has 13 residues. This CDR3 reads CASSPQEDSPLHF. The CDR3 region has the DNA TGTGCCAGCAGCCCTCAGGAGGATTCACCCCTCCACTTT.

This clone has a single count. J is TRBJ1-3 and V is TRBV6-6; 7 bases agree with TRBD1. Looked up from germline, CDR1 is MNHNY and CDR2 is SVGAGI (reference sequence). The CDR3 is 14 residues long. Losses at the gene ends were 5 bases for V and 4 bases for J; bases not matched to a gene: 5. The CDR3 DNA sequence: TGTGCCAGCAGTCGGGACAGTCGGGGAAACACCATATATTTT. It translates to CASSRDSRGNTIYF.